This T cell receptor beta chain was sequenced during a study of CD8+ T cells in alopecia areata. Extracted RNA was reverse transcribed, and the resulting cDNA served as sequencing template. Generated by immunoSEQ multiplex PCR, the TCRdb table keeps only in-frame clones and is missing some. The sample has some 150,000 clones, 45% to 60% seen once. Stated treatment: oral pan-JAK inhibitor, 5-10 mg twice daily. Trimming cost V 5 bases and J 5 bases; bases outside gene matches: 4. The CDR3 is 13 residues long. Germline V gene sequence: CDR1 LNHDA, CDR2 SQIVND (reference sequence). The clonotype comes from a human donor with alopecia areata. The chain joins TRBV19 to TRBJ2-5; 8 bases are shared with TRBD1. The specimen comprised CD8+ T cells sorted from blood, sampled at week 4, from a patient treated with tofacitinib. The CDR3 DNA reads TGTGCCAGTAGTCCCCGGGACAGGGAGACCCAGTACTTC. It codes for CASSPRDRETQYF. The variable domain in full, completed from reference TRBV19 and TRBJ2-5, reads DGGITQSPKYLFRKEGQNVTLSCEQNLNHDAMYWYRQDPGQGLRLIYYSQIVNDFQKGDIAEGYSVSREKKESFPLTVTSAQKNPTAFYLCASSPRDRETQYFGPGTRLLVL.